These T cell receptor beta chains were read from a single sample in a study of memory CD4+ T cells and cytomegalovirus serostatus. The table came from immunoSEQ multiplex PCR; TCRdb's copy has only in-frame clones and leaves some out. This sample has some 30,000 clones; around 74% occur once, and the top ten carry less than 0.65%. The sample was memory CD4+ T cells from blood. These receptors were taken from an adult in good health and CMV-seronegative. Some clones in this sample may be carry-over from other donors' samples. Each CDR3 is given with its conserved first and last residue. The D gene is left open where the match is weak. A clone size is listed for some rows: how often the clone was seen (once, few, many), or a class if it is expanded.

d_gene	v_gene	j_gene	abundance	CDR3nt	CDR3aa
TRBD2	TRBV5-1	TRBJ2-5	NA	TGCGCCAGCAGCTTGAGGGCTAGCGGGGCACAAGAGACCCAGTACTTC	CASSLRASGAQETQYF
TRBD1	TRBV7-2	TRBJ1-1	few	TGTGCCAGCACCCTAACAGGGGACACTGAAGCTTTCTTT	CASTLTGDTEAFF
TRBD1	TRBV6-5	TRBJ1-2	NA	TGTGCCAGCAGACCGGGACAGGGTAATGGCTACACCTTC	CASRPGQGNGYTF
NA	TRBV6-5	TRBJ1-1	NA	TGTGCCAGCAATAAGAAATTCAAAATGAACACTGAAGCTTTCTTT	CASNKKFKMNTEAFF
NA	TRBV19	TRBJ1-5	NA	TGTGCCAGTACCCCAGTACCCCGGGACTGGACTAGCAATCAGCCCCAGCATTTT	CASTPVPRDWTSNQPQHF
TRBD2	TRBV11-2	TRBJ2-5	NA	TGTGCCAGCAGCTTAGATAGCGGAGCCAGACTAGCCTTTAATTGGGAGACCCAGTACTTC	CASSLDSGARLAFNWETQYF
NA	TRBV7-2	TRBJ2-3	NA	TGTGCCAGCAGCCGAGCTCGGGGGCGCACAGATACGCAGTATTTT	CASSRARGRTDTQYF
TRBD2	TRBV11-2	TRBJ2-5	NA	TGTGCCAGCAGCAAGGCACTAGCGGGGGATAGGGAGACCCAGTACTTC	CASSKALAGDRETQYF
TRBD2	TRBV5-6	TRBJ2-3	NA	TGTGCCAGCATCACTTGGAGGTCTAGCGGGTCTAGCACAGATACGCAGTATTTT	CASITWRSSGSSTDTQYF
TRBD1	TRBV29-1	TRBJ1-1	NA	TGCAGCGTTGTGTCAGGGGGTGGTACTGAAGCTTTCTTT	CSVVSGGGTEAFF
NA	TRBV4-3	TRBJ2-5	NA	TGCGCCAGCAGCCAAGATACGGGGAAAGAGACCCAGTACTTC	CASSQDTGKETQYF
TRBD2	TRBV5-1	TRBJ2-1	few	TGCGCCAGCAGCTTGGGTCTAGCGGTCTACAATGAGCAGTTCTTC	CASSLGLAVYNEQFF
NA	TRBV28	TRBJ1-2	NA	TGTGCCAGCAGTTTAGGCAGCAACAACTATGGCTACACCTTC	CASSLGSNNYGYTF
TRBD1	TRBV7-2	TRBJ2-5	NA	TGTGCCAGCAGCCGGGACAGCTTAGAGACCCAGTACTTC	CASSRDSLETQYF
NA	TRBV6-1	TRBJ1-1	NA	TGTGCCAGCAATTACCACGGGGGAAGCACTGAAGCTTTCTTT	CASNYHGGSTEAFF
TRBD1	TRBV10-1	TRBJ1-6	NA	TGCGCCAGCAGCGAGGACAGGGAAAGCTCACCCCTCCACTTT	CASSEDRESSPLHF
NA	TRBV28	TRBJ1-3	few	TGTGCCAGCGCGACGGCAAACACCATATATTTT	CASATANTIYF
NA	TRBV30	TRBJ1-1	NA	TGTGCCTGGACCCCTCAGAGGACTGAAGCTTTCTTT	CAWTPQRTEAFF
TRBD2	TRBV7-3	TRBJ2-1	NA	TGTGCCAGCAGCCCAAACGGACTAGCGGGGGGCAATGAGCAGTTCTTC	CASSPNGLAGGNEQFF
NA	TRBV30	TRBJ1-5	NA	TGTGCCTGGAGTCCCGACAGCAATCAGCCCCAGCATTTT	CAWSPDSNQPQHF
TRBD1	TRBV2	TRBJ2-2	NA	TGTGCCAGCAGCCTTTCCGGGACAGGGGGAGCAGGGGAGCTGTTTTTT	CASSLSGTGGAGELFF
TRBD1	TRBV11-2	TRBJ1-1	NA	TGTGCCAGCAGCTTAGATCGTTTTTCCCTACAGGGGCTGAACACTGAAGCTTTCTTT	CASSLDRFSLQGLNTEAFF